Here is one T cell receptor (beta chain) with its context. Measured with immunoSEQ multiplex PCR; TCRdb has only the in-frame clones, and not every one. Counted here are around 580,000 clones, about 98% occurring once; the ten biggest clones make up 0.25% to 0.35%. This record comes from a study of shared clonotypes between healthy human individuals. Naive CD8 isolation took CD45RO-negative cells positively selected for CCR7 and excluded terminally differentiated effector memory CD45RA+ cells. CDR1 SQVTM and CDR2 ANQGSEA come from the germline V gene. Trimming at V came to 4 bases and at J to 3 bases, leaving 9 bases not matched to a gene. This CDR3 has 16 amino acids.

The TCR originated in a man aged 25 to 45 in good health. Material for sequencing was naive CD8+ T cells sorted from blood. V and J are TRBV29-1 and TRBJ2-7; 13 nucleotides line up with TRBD2. CDR3 in amino acids: CSVGGRGLAGFYEQYF. Written as DNA, the CDR3 is TGCAGCGTTGGGGGTCGGGGACTAGCGGGATTCTACGAGCAGTACTTC.